Following are 7 T cell receptor beta chains from one sample sequenced in a study of blood T cell repertoires in COVID-19. Data came from immunoSEQ multiplex PCR; TCRdb stores just in-frame clones and leaves some out. This table holds about 380,000 clones, almost 90% found once. The specimen sequenced was peripheral blood. These receptors were taken from a man younger than 35 with active or convalescent COVID-19.

The gene calls are TRBV18 and TRBJ2-2, with a tentative D call TRBD1 (6 bases). V lost 6 bases and J 7 bases, leaving 21 bases between the germline ends. Germline values: CDR1 KGHSH, CDR2 LQKENI. CDR3 size: 16 residues. The CDR3 nucleotides read TGTGCCAGCTCCCACAACGCCAGGGGCACCGGCGGGGAGCTGTTTTTT. This translates into CASSHNARGTGGELFF.

This chain joins TRBV7-2 and TRBJ2-3; TRBD1 matches 9 bases. V was pared by 5 bases and J by 4 bases, with 10 bases of the junction left unmatched. This CDR3 spans 16 amino acids. CDR1 and CDR2 from the germline V gene are SGHTA and FQGNSA. The CDR3 DNA reads as TGTGCCAGCAGCAGGGGGTCCGGGACAGGGTCAGATACGCAGTATTTT. Its translation: CASSRGSGTGSDTQYF.

This chain joins TRBV9 and TRBJ1-1; maybe TRBD1 (6 bases). Germline assignment: CDR1 SGDLS and CDR2 YYNGEE. The CDR3 covers 16 residues. Trimming left V 0 bases short and J 2 bases short, with 14 bases between. CDR3 bases: TGTGCCAGCAGCGTAGACCCCACAGGGCCCAACACTGAAGCTTTCTTT. Protein product: CASSVDPTGPNTEAFF.

This chain links TRBV19 with TRBJ1-3, with D unclear. This CDR3 spans 12 amino acids. The germline gives CDR1 LNHDA, CDR2 SQIVND (reference sequence). With 11 bases removed from V and 2 bases from J, the gap between germline ends came to 10 bases. CDR3 DNA sequence: TGTGCCGGCGGGGATCCTGGAAACACCATATATTTT. Translating gives CAGGDPGNTIYF.

CDR3 sequence reads: CASSQLPGDRGPYGYTF. Here the CDR3 DNA reads TGCGCCAGCAGCCAACTACCCGGGGACAGGGGACCCTATGGCTACACCTTC. This sequence joins TRBV4-1 and TRBJ1-2, with 10 positions matching TRBD1. Germline CDR1 is MGHRA and CDR2 is YSYEKL. V lost 2 bases to trimming and J lost 4 bases; unmatched junction nucleotides: 10. The CDR3 is made up of 17 amino acids.

The V and J genes are TRBV7-3 and TRBJ2-1; possibly TRBD2 for D (5 bases). The length of the CDR3 is 13 residues. The V gene's germline CDR1 is SGHTA and CDR2 FQGTGA. V lost 4 bases, J lost 10 bases, and 14 bases lay in between. The CDR3 region is CASSSTRYNEQFF. In nucleotides, the CDR3 is TGTGCCAGCAGCTCTACTAGATATAACGAGCAGTTCTTC.

The rearrangement uses TRBV2 and TRBJ2-1, with D unclear. V lost 4 bases and J 5 bases, leaving 9 bases between the germline ends. Germline CDR1 SNHLY, CDR2 FYNNEI. The CDR3 is 13 amino acids. CDR3 DNA: TGTGCCAGCAGTGTTTCGTTAAACAATGAGCAGTTCTTC. Amino acid sequence: CASSVSLNNEQFF.